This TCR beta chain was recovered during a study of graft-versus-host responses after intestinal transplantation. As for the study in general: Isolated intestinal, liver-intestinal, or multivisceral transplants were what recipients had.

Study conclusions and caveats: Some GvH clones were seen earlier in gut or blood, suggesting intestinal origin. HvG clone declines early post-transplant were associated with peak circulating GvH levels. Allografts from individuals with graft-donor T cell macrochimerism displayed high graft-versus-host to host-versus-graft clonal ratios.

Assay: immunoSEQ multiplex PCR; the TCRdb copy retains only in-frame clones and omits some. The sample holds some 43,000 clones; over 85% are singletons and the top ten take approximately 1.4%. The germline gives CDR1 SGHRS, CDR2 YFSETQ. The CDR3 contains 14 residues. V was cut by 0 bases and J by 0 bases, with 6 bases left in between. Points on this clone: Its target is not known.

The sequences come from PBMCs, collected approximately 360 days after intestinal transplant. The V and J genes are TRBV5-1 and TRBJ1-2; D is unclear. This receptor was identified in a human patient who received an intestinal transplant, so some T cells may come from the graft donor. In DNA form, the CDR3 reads TGCGCCAGCAGCTTGGAGAGTCCTAACTATGGCTACACCTTC. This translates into CASSLESPNYGYTF.